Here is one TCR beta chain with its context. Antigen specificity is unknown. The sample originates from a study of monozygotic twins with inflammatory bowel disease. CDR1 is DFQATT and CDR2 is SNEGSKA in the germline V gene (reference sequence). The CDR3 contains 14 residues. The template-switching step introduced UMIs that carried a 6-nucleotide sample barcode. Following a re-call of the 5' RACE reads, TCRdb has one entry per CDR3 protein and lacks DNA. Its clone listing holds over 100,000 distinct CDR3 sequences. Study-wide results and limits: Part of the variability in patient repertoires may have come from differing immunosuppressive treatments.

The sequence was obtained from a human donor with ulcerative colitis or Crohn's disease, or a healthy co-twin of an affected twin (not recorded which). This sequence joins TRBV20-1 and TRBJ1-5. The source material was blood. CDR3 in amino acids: CSARDLGVGQPQHF.